This TCR beta chain emerged from a study of blood T cell repertoires in COVID-19. Cohort allocation depended upon clinical history that participants reported. Recovery meant two consecutive negative NP/OP PCR tests, professional clearance, or resolved symptoms. The authors' processing: Quantification of nucleated cells was approximated via reference gene primer amplification. Libraries were prepared by immunoSEQ multiplex PCR; TCRdb keeps only in-frame clonotypes and omits some of them. That table supplies the V and J calls and clone size; D and trimming were determined from the DNA. This sample carries approximately 300,000 clones, about 89% of them seen once, and the ten largest clones take approximately 5%. The length of the CDR3 is 13 residues. The germline V and J ends were trimmed by 4 bases and 7 bases, with 11 bases remaining between them. Per the germline V gene, CDR1 is SGHRS and CDR2 is YFSETQ.

The rearrangement links TRBV5-1 to TRBJ2-2; D might be TRBD1 (6 bases). Sequenced material: PBMCs or T cells enriched from blood (not recorded which). The clonotype was recovered from a woman in her thirties who had recovered from COVID-19. The CDR3 spells CASSLQDSGELFF. The CDR3, as DNA: TGCGCCAGCAGCCTCCAGGACAGCGGGGAGCTGTTTTTT.